Listed below are T cell receptor beta chains from one sample, sequenced in a study of CD8+ T cells in alopecia areata. Assay used: immunoSEQ multiplex PCR; TCRdb lists only in-frame clones, some missing. The table has some 150,000 clones, roughly 60% seen once; the top ten hold roughly 16%. The specimen comprised CD4+ T cells sorted from blood, sampled between weeks 55 and 65, from a patient treated with tofacitinib. These receptors were taken from a human donor with alopecia areata. CDR3s include the opening cysteine and the closing phenylalanine or tryptophan. The order of the fields is D gene, V gene, J gene, clone size, CDR3 protein, CDR3 DNA. A D gene is named only where the DNA matches it firmly. Size is stated for part of the rows, as once, few or many counts, or as a class when the clone is expanded.

d_call: .
v_call: TRBV6-5
j_call: TRBJ1-2
clone_size: .
cdr3_aa: CASSRGYGYTF
cdr3_nt: TGTGCCAGCTCGCGGGGCTATGGCTACACCTTC

d_call: .
v_call: TRBV10-1
j_call: TRBJ1-2
clone_size: .
cdr3_aa: CASSDGDYGYTF
cdr3_nt: TGCGCCAGCAGTGACGGAGACTATGGCTACACCTTC

d_call: .
v_call: TRBV7-2
j_call: TRBJ1-2
clone_size: .
cdr3_aa: CASSLGATYGYTF
cdr3_nt: TGTGCCAGCAGCTTAGGGGCCACCTATGGCTACACCTTC

d_call: TRBD1
v_call: TRBV15
j_call: TRBJ2-7
clone_size: .
cdr3_aa: CATRPDRDLLPTYEQYF
cdr3_nt: TGTGCCACCAGACCGGACAGGGACCTACTACCTACCTACGAGCAGTACTTC

d_call: .
v_call: TRBV5-1
j_call: TRBJ2-7
clone_size: few
cdr3_aa: CASSLGQDEQYF
cdr3_nt: TGCGCCAGCAGCTTGGGACAGGACGAGCAGTACTTC

d_call: .
v_call: TRBV2
j_call: TRBJ2-7
clone_size: .
cdr3_aa: CAVDSSYEQYF
cdr3_nt: TGTGCCGTAGACAGTTCCTACGAGCAGTACTTC

d_call: .
v_call: TRBV5-4
j_call: TRBJ1-2
clone_size: .
cdr3_aa: CASSQRGAYGYTF
cdr3_nt: TGTGCCAGCAGCCAGCGGGGGGCCTATGGCTACACCTTC

d_call: .
v_call: TRBV19
j_call: TRBJ2-6
clone_size: .
cdr3_aa: CASSIRILGFSGANVLTF
cdr3_nt: TGTGCCAGTAGTATACGAATCTTAGGGTTCTCTGGGGCCAACGTCCTGACTTTC

d_call: TRBD1
v_call: TRBV29-1
j_call: TRBJ2-7
clone_size: .
cdr3_aa: CSVEGGQGAYEQYF
cdr3_nt: TGCAGCGTTGAAGGGGGACAGGGGGCTTACGAGCAGTACTTC

d_call: .
v_call: TRBV15
j_call: TRBJ2-1
clone_size: .
cdr3_aa: CATSRDGNEQFF
cdr3_nt: TGTGCCACCAGCAGAGATGGTAATGAGCAGTTCTTC

d_call: TRBD1
v_call: TRBV15
j_call: TRBJ1-5
clone_size: .
cdr3_aa: CATSRGRGRLVGNQPQHF
cdr3_nt: TGTGCCACCAGCAGAGGCAGGGGGCGCCTCGTGGGCAATCAGCCCCAGCATTTT

d_call: TRBD2
v_call: TRBV2
j_call: TRBJ2-6
clone_size: .
cdr3_aa: CASTGGMGMSGANVLTF
cdr3_nt: TGTGCCAGCACGGGGGGAATGGGGATGAGCGGGGCCAACGTCCTGACTTTC

d_call: TRBD1
v_call: TRBV7-9
j_call: TRBJ1-1
clone_size: .
cdr3_aa: CASSQGAAGTEAFF
cdr3_nt: TGTGCCAGCAGCCAGGGGGCAGCTGGGACTGAAGCTTTCTTT

d_call: .
v_call: TRBV4-2
j_call: TRBJ2-3
clone_size: .
cdr3_aa: CASSLSRAADTQYF
cdr3_nt: TGTGCCAGCAGCCTTTCCCGGGCGGCAGATACGCAGTATTTT

d_call: TRBD1
v_call: TRBV29-1
j_call: TRBJ2-2
clone_size: .
cdr3_aa: CSVDLRGPGTGELFF
cdr3_nt: TGCAGCGTTGACCTAAGGGGGCCGGGCACCGGGGAGCTGTTTTTT

d_call: .
v_call: TRBV13
j_call: TRBJ1-2
clone_size: .
cdr3_aa: CASSSAVSGYGYTF
cdr3_nt: TGTGCCAGCAGCTCGGCGGTTAGTGGCTATGGCTACACCTTC